Described below is a single T cell receptor (beta chain) sequence and its context. With V trimmed by 5 bases and J by 2 bases, 8 bases remained unmatched. Germline V gene data show CDR1 as MDHEN and CDR2 as SYDVKM. There are 16 residues in the CDR3. The data are from a study of blood T cell repertoires in COVID-19. Libraries were prepared by immunoSEQ multiplex PCR; TCRdb keeps only in-frame clonotypes and omits some of them. The repertoire holds under 200,000 clones, roughly 84% seen once, with under 6.5% in the top ten. Specimen: peripheral blood. This sequence originates from a woman in her 50s with COVID-19, enrolled during active disease. The chain has TRBV28 and TRBJ2-3; 9 bases align to TRBD2. The CDR3 nucleotides read TGTGCCAGCAGTACCCCGGGACTAGCACCCACAGATACGCAGTATTTT. Its protein is CASSTPGLAPTDTQYF.